Below are 19 T cell receptor beta chains sequenced from a single sample in a study of memory CD4+ T cells and cytomegalovirus serostatus. TCRdb's table, derived via immunoSEQ multiplex PCR, lists solely in-frame clones and lacks some. There are approximately 88,000 clones in the sample; about four fifths occur only once, and 3.6% lies in the top ten. Single viable CD3+CD4+CD8-CD45RO+ cells were sorted as the memory CD4+ T cells. The sequenced sample consisted of memory CD4+ T cells from blood. Receptors were obtained from an adult in good health and CMV-seropositive.

The V call is TRBV7-9, the J call TRBJ2-1; 7 nucleotides match TRBD1. V shed 2 bases and J 11 bases; nucleotides not matched to a gene: 12. The CDR3 contains 15 residues. Germline V gene lookup returns CDR1 SEHNR and CDR2 FQNEAQ (reference sequence). In nucleotides, the CDR3 is TGTGCCAGCAGCTTAACCCGAGGGGAACAGGGGAAGCAGTTCTTC. Its protein is CASSLTRGEQGKQFF.

This rearrangement joins TRBV6-5 to TRBJ1-2, with TRBD1 identical over 9 bases. CDR1 is MNHEY, CDR2 SVGAGI, per germline. There are 14 residues in the CDR3. With V trimmed by 6 bases and J by 4 bases, 6 bases remained unmatched. The CDR3 sequence: CASSPGTGTYGYTF. Here the CDR3 DNA reads TGTGCCAGCAGCCCCGGGACAGGGACCTATGGCTACACCTTC.

This clone was seen more than once but under ten times. V usage is TRBV4-1 and J usage is TRBJ1-2; no reliable D call. Germline values: CDR1 MGHRA, CDR2 YSYEKL. CDR3 length: 12 residues. Trimming stripped 4 bases from V and 8 bases from J, with 11 bases between. The CDR3 nucleotides read TGCGCCAGCAGCCGGTCGACTCAGGGCTACACCTTC. Its translation: CASSRSTQGYTF.

This clone has more than one count but fewer than ten. The genes are TRBV6-5 and TRBJ2-5; D remains ambiguous. The CDR3 is 13 amino acids. Germline-derived CDR1 and CDR2 are MNHEY and SVGAGI. The V gene lost 5 bases and the J gene lost 7 bases, with 14 bases spanning the gap. CDR3 protein: CASSQAFAGTQYF. The CDR3 DNA reads TGTGCCAGCAGTCAGGCGTTTGCAGGGACCCAGTACTTC.

In this sample, this clone turned up a few times. The chain is built from TRBV13 and TRBJ1-4; TRBD1 aligns across 8 bases. CDR1 PRHDT and CDR2 FYEKMQ come from the germline V gene (reference sequence). This CDR3 has 16 residues. V lost 5 bases, J lost 8 bases, and 13 bases stayed unmatched. The DNA for the CDR3 is TGTGCCAGCAGCAGAAGAAGACAGGGGTCGTCGGAAAAACTGTTTTTT. This encodes CASSRRRQGSSEKLFF.

This chain uses TRBV7-3 with TRBJ2-7, with TRBD1 matching 7 bases. The CDR3 spans 15 residues. The junction had 7 bases not matched to a gene; V was cut back by 2 bases and J by 3 bases. Looked up from germline, CDR1 is SGHTA and CDR2 is FQGTGA. In DNA form, the CDR3 reads TGTGCCAGCAGCTTAGATTCCAACAGGGGCTACGAGCAGTACTTC. Protein: CASSLDSNRGYEQYF.

This clone has just a few counts. V usage is TRBV27 and J usage is TRBJ2-1, with D possibly being TRBD2 (5 bases). This CDR3 region has 15 residues. V lost 4 bases and J lost 5, with 15 bases in between. CDR1 and CDR2 (germline): MNHEY, SMNVEV (reference sequence). The CDR3 DNA follows: TGTGCCAGCAGTTATTTAGAGGAGGTAAACAATGAGCAGTTCTTC. Translated, it gives CASSYLEEVNNEQFF.

The chain recombines TRBV2 with TRBJ2-7, with D possibly being TRBD1 (5 bases). This CDR3 spans 13 amino acids. V lost 6 bases to trimming and J lost 1 base, with 10 bases between them. Germline V gives CDR1 SNHLY, CDR2 FYNNEI. CDR3 nucleotides: TGTGCCAGCAGCCTAGGGGAATCCTACGAGCAGTACTTC. This codes for CASSLGESYEQYF.

This chain links TRBV9 with TRBJ2-2; D is possibly TRBD2 (5 bases). This CDR3 comprises 14 residues. Germline lookup yields CDR1 SGDLS and CDR2 YYNGEE. Trimming pared 0 bases from V and 2 bases from J, leaving 5 bases between. The CDR3 spells CASSVAGNTGELFF. The CDR3 DNA reads as TGTGCCAGCAGCGTAGCGGGAAACACCGGGGAGCTGTTTTTT.

This clone has only a few counts. The CDR3: CASSQNTEAFF. The CDR3 DNA is TGTGCCAGCAGCCAGAACACTGAAGCTTTCTTT. The gene calls are TRBV11-2 and TRBJ1-1; D is ambiguous. Germline-derived CDR1 and CDR2 are SGHAT and FQNNGV. V was cut by 5 bases and J by 1 base, with 2 bases left in between. The CDR3 extends over 11 amino acids. Based on the CDR3 plus reference TRBV11-2 and TRBJ1-1, the full variable domain is EAGVAQSPRYKIIEKRQSVAFWCNPISGHATLYWYQQILGQGPKLLIQFQNNGVVDDSQLPKDRFSAERLKGVDSTLKIQPAKLEDSAVYLCASSQNTEAFFGQGTRLTVV.

The gene calls are TRBV5-4 and TRBJ2-7; 9 bases are a match to TRBD2. This CDR3 contains 15 residues. J gave up 3 bases and V 4 bases, and 8 bases lay outside the gene matches. Germline V gives CDR1 SGHNT, CDR2 YYREEE (reference sequence). The CDR3 region is CASSAGTSMVYEQYF. The CDR3 bases are TGTGCCAGCAGCGCCGGGACTAGCATGGTCTACGAGCAGTACTTC. Variable domain in full (rest from reference TRBV5-4 and TRBJ2-7): ETGVTQSPTHLIKTRGQQVTLRCSSQSGHNTVSWYQQALGQGPQFIFQYYREEENGRGNFPPRFSGLQFPNYSSELNVNALELDDSALYLCASSAGTSMVYEQYFGPGTRLTVT.

The J gene is TRBJ1-4, the V gene TRBV4-3, with D perhaps matching TRBD1 (5 bases). The V and J ends lost 0 bases and 14 bases respectively, with 16 bases between them. Germline V gene lookup returns CDR1 LGHNA and CDR2 YSLEER. This CDR3 has 14 residues. Here the CDR3 reads CASSQDRGTESLFF. DNA for the CDR3: TGCGCCAGCAGCCAAGATCGGGGGACCGAGAGTCTGTTTTTT.

In this sample, this clone turned up once. The chain couples TRBV5-1 to TRBJ2-7, with TRBD2 as a possible D gene (6 bases). CDR1 is SGHRS and CDR2 is YFSETQ in the germline V gene. V lost 3 bases and J lost 4, with 14 bases in between. The CDR3 contains 14 residues. The CDR3 spells CASSWGTFQYEQYF. The CDR3 nucleotides are TGCGCCAGCAGCTGGGGGACTTTCCAATACGAGCAGTACTTC.

This chain joins TRBV19 and TRBJ2-3; D uncertain. The V gene lost 5 bases and the J gene lost 1 base, with 7 bases spanning the gap. The V gene's germline CDR1 is LNHDA and CDR2 SQIVND (reference sequence). This CDR3 is built from 13 residues. In DNA, the CDR3 is TGTGCCAGTAGTTTCCCAGGCACAGATACGCAGTATTTT. Amino acid sequence: CASSFPGTDTQYF.

The rearrangement joins TRBV6-6 to TRBJ2-2, with 12 bases identical to TRBD2. CDR3 length equals 16 residues. Germline lookup yields CDR1 MNHNY and CDR2 SVGAGI (reference sequence). With V trimmed by 5 bases and J by 4 bases, 5 bases remained unmatched. CDR3 in DNA: TGTGCCAGCAGTAGACTAGCGGGAGATCTCACCGGGGAGCTGTTTTTT. Protein: CASSRLAGDLTGELFF.

This sequence joins TRBV4-1 and TRBJ1-2; D not certain. The germline CDR1 and CDR2 sequences are MGHRA and YSYEKL. The CDR3 has 13 residues. V was clipped by 1 base and J by 4 bases, with 7 bases between them. CDR3 DNA sequence: TGCGCCAGCAGCCAAGGACAAAGCTATGGCTACACCTTC. Protein sequence: CASSQGQSYGYTF.

The chain joins TRBV12-5 to TRBJ2-5, with D perhaps matching TRBD1 (5 bases). Per germline, CDR1 LGHNT and CDR2 FRNRAP. Trimming stripped 10 bases from V and 5 bases from J, with 5 bases between. The CDR3 is 9 residues long. CDR3 sequence reads: CAKGETQYF. CDR3 DNA sequence: TGTGCTAAGGGGGAGACCCAGTACTTC.

This clone has just one count. This chain uses TRBV5-1 with TRBJ2-1; 12 positions match TRBD2. Trimming at V came to 4 bases and at J to 2 bases, leaving 4 bases not matched to a gene. Germline CDR1 is SGHRS and CDR2 is YFSETQ. CDR3 length: 16 residues. The CDR3 here is CASSPRLAGAYNEQFF. Here the CDR3 DNA reads TGCGCCAGCAGCCCACGACTAGCGGGAGCCTACAATGAGCAGTTCTTC.

J is TRBJ2-4 and V is TRBV2; D is possibly TRBD1 (6 bases). V was trimmed by 10 bases and J by 2 bases, leaving 12 bases between them. In germline, CDR1 is SNHLY, CDR2 FYNNEI. The CDR3 consists of 13 residues. The CDR3 DNA follows: TGTGCCACCCTTGGGACAACCAAAAACATTCAGTACTTC. This encodes CATLGTTKNIQYF.